One and the same sample provided the 9 T cell receptor beta chains below, sequenced in a study of response to subunit inactivated influenza vaccine. From the RT-PCR reads, TCRdb called clonotypes with MiXCR, one entry per CDR3 protein. The sample has 800,000 to 1,000,000 distinct CDR3 sequences; approximately 22% are singletons. The sequencing used PBMCs from blood, collected less than 6 days after vaccination. These receptors all come from a man aged 50-60 years who received an inactivated influenza vaccine.

This rearrangement joins TRBV6-5 to TRBJ2-1; D not resolved. The CDR3 length is 14 residues. Trimming took 3 bases from V and 1 from J, leaving 7 bases between them. Germline V gene sequence: CDR1 MNHEY, CDR2 SVGAGI. The CDR3 region is CASSYVASYNEQFF. CDR3 nucleotides: TGTGCCAGCAGTTATGTGGCTTCCTACAATGAGCAGTTCTTC.

This clonotype has more than one count but fewer than ten. The genes are TRBV5-1 and TRBJ2-1, with D perhaps given as TRBD1 or TRBD2 (6 bases each). Germline V lookup: CDR1 SGHRS, CDR2 YFSETQ. Trimming cost V 0 bases and J 7 bases, with 17 bases left between them. The CDR3 length is 16 residues. DNA for the CDR3: TGCGCCAGCAGCTTGGGGGGGGCCGGGGGTTGGAATGAGCAGTTCTTC. Translation: CASSLGGAGGWNEQFF.

The CDR3 loop is CSARGRGSPLHF. DNA of the CDR3: TGCAGTGCTAGAGGGAGAGGTTCACCCCTCCACTTT. The J gene is TRBJ1-6, the V gene TRBV20-1; the D is unclear. V lost 1 base to trimming and J lost 9 bases, with 7 bases between them. The CDR3 extends over 12 amino acids. Germline CDR1 is DFQATT and CDR2 is SNEGSKA (reference sequence).

This clonotype has a handful of counts. The V gene is TRBV20-1, the J gene TRBJ2-1; D is possibly TRBD2 (5 bases). V was clipped by 7 bases and J by 5 bases, with 15 bases between them. The germline gives CDR1 DFQATT, CDR2 SNEGSKA (reference sequence). This CDR3 is built from 13 residues. The CDR3 region is CSVFWTGNNEQFF. CDR3 bases: TGCAGTGTATTCTGGACTGGTAACAATGAGCAGTTCTTC.

The chain is built from TRBV29-1 and TRBJ1-2; the D is unclear. Per the germline V gene, CDR1 is SQVTM and CDR2 is ANQGSEA. This CDR3 has 12 residues. The V gene lost 4 bases and the J gene lost 2 bases, with 8 bases spanning the gap. Here the CDR3 DNA reads TGCAGCGTTGGCAGCCCAAACTATGGCTACACCTTC. Its protein is CSVGSPNYGYTF.

The V and J genes are TRBV29-1 and TRBJ2-3, with D perhaps matching TRBD1 or TRBD2 (5 bases each). Germline V gives CDR1 SQVTM, CDR2 ANQGSEA. This CDR3 has 13 amino acids. Deletions cut 3 bases from V and 2 bases from J, with 9 bases between. This CDR3 reads CSVEGVYTDTQYF. The CDR3, as DNA: TGCAGCGTTGAGGGGGTCTACACAGATACGCAGTATTTT.

CDR3 in DNA: TGTGCCAGCAGCACGTTAGATCGTGCTCGCTACGAGCAGTACTTC. Translation gives CASSTLDRARYEQYF. V gene TRBV28 combines with J gene TRBJ2-7; D is uncertain. V dropped 6 bases and J dropped 3 bases, with 18 bases sitting between them. The CDR3 loop spans 15 amino acids. Germline V gene sequence: CDR1 MDHEN, CDR2 SYDVKM.

The chain joins TRBV6-2 or TRBV6-3 to TRBJ2-3; TRBD2 agrees at 8 bases. This CDR3 spans 16 amino acids. V lost 6 bases, J lost 5 bases, and 13 bases stayed unmatched. Germline CDR1 and CDR2: MNHEY and SVGEGT. CDR3 DNA: TGTGCCAGCAGCCCTACTACTACAGCGGGGGAAGATACGCAGTATTTT. This encodes CASSPTTTAGEDTQYF.

This clonotype has just a few counts. V and J are TRBV24-1 and TRBJ1-2; a weak D match, TRBD1 (6 bases). CDR3 size: 13 residues. Germline CDR1 reads KGHDR; CDR2 reads SFDVKD. V was trimmed by 4 bases and J by 6 bases, leaving 11 bases between them. CDR3 loop: CATSESQGNGYTF. The CDR3 region has the DNA TGTGCCACCAGTGAATCACAGGGTAATGGCTACACCTTC.